These 31 T cell receptor beta chains originate from one sample sequenced in a study of cytomegalovirus exposure and HLA in healthy donors. Amplification used 60 Vbeta primers and 13 Jbeta primers. Sequencing used immunoSEQ multiplex PCR; TCRdb keeps in-frame clones, though not all of them. Among 90,000 to 140,000 clones listed, around 73% were seen once. Sequencing was done on a sample of PBMCs. The source is a man aged 25 to 45 in good health and CMV-seronegative.

This clone showed up just a few times. J is TRBJ1-1 and V is TRBV5-1; D might be TRBD1 (5 bases). The CDR3 contains 15 residues. Per germline, CDR1 SGHRS and CDR2 YFSETQ. The germline V and J ends were trimmed by 3 bases and 5 bases, with 17 bases remaining between them. Here the CDR3 reads CASSWRGTAGTEAFF. The CDR3, as DNA: TGCGCCAGCAGCTGGCGGGGCACGGCGGGTACTGAAGCTTTCTTT.

The chain has TRBV7-2 and TRBJ2-2, with D possibly TRBD2 on 5 matching bases. The CDR3 consists of 15 residues. The ends were cut back, 3 bases at V and 0 bases at J, with 8 bases in the middle. Germline V gene sequence: CDR1 SGHTA, CDR2 FQGNSA. The CDR3 DNA is TGTGCCAGCAGCTTGTTAGCGACGAACACCGGGGAGCTGTTTTTT. This sequence encodes CASSLLATNTGELFF.

This clone came up a few times. CDR3 region: CASSQNRVQPQHF. CDR3 DNA sequence: TGTGCCAGCAGCCAGAACAGGGTACAGCCCCAGCATTTT. This sequence joins TRBV6-5 and TRBJ1-5; a weak D match, TRBD1 (6 bases). CDR3 length: 13 amino acids. Germline V gives CDR1 MNHEY, CDR2 SVGAGI. Trimming cost V 6 bases and J 7 bases, with 13 bases left between them.

The chain employs TRBV5-1 and TRBJ2-3; 8 bases line up with TRBD2. In germline, CDR1 is SGHRS, CDR2 YFSETQ. Trimming took 2 bases from V and 2 from J; bases not matched to a gene: 7. The CDR3 extends over 16 amino acids. Here the CDR3 reads CASSFKTSGSTDTQYF. For the CDR3, the DNA is TGCGCCAGCAGCTTTAAAACTAGCGGTTCCACAGATACGCAGTATTTT.

The gene calls are TRBV7-2 and TRBJ2-7, with D perhaps matching TRBD2 (6 bases). CDR1 is SGHTA and CDR2 is FQGNSA in the germline V gene. Trimming removed 0 bases at V and 5 bases at J, with 23 bases between. The CDR3 loop spans 18 amino acids. CDR3 region: CASSLARVGGSIGNEQYF. The CDR3 nucleotides read TGTGCCAGCAGCTTAGCAAGGGTGGGGGGATCGATCGGGAACGAGCAGTACTTC.

The chain is built from TRBV5-1 and TRBJ2-5; TRBD1 matches 7 bases. The trim removed 4 bases at V and 5 bases at J, leaving 8 bases unmatched. The germline V gene has CDR1 SGHRS and CDR2 YFSETQ. This CDR3 has 14 residues. The CDR3 reads CASSHPHRGETQYF. The DNA of the CDR3 is TGCGCCAGCAGCCATCCTCACAGGGGTGAGACCCAGTACTTC.

This rearrangement joins TRBV28 to TRBJ2-1, with TRBD2 as a possible D gene (5 bases). Trimming left V 3 bases short and J 13 bases short, with 10 bases between. This CDR3 comprises 11 residues. The germline gives CDR1 MDHEN, CDR2 SYDVKM. CDR3 sequence: CASSFEASQFF. CDR3 nucleotide sequence: TGTGCCAGCAGTTTCGAGGCTAGCCAGTTCTTC.

The chain joins TRBV6-5 to TRBJ2-1, with TRBD2 matching 7 bases. Trimming at V came to 2 bases and at J to 10 bases, leaving 11 bases not matched to a gene. Germline CDR1 MNHEY, CDR2 SVGAGI. CDR3 length: 15 residues. CDR3 amino acids: CASSYVGGVLREQFF. DNA of the CDR3: TGTGCCAGCAGTTACGTGGGGGGGGTCCTTCGGGAGCAGTTCTTC.

This clone was picked up a small number of times. This sequence joins TRBV19 and TRBJ1-1; D is unclear. This CDR3 region has 13 residues. V lost 5 bases and J 0 bases, leaving 7 bases between the germline ends. CDR1 is LNHDA and CDR2 is SQIVND in the germline V gene (reference sequence). CDR3 DNA sequence: TGTGCCAGTAGTTACACACTGAACACTGAAGCTTTCTTT. It yields the protein CASSYTLNTEAFF.

The chain uses TRBV5-6 and TRBJ1-2; D gene ambiguous. With 1 base removed from V and 8 bases from J, the gap between germline ends came to 6 bases. Looked up from germline, CDR1 is SGHDT and CDR2 is YYEEEE. The CDR3 has 11 residues. The chain's CDR3 is CASSLREGYTF. The CDR3 nucleotides read TGTGCCAGCAGCTTGCGTGAGGGCTACACCTTC.

The rearrangement joins TRBV10-3 to TRBJ2-1, with TRBD1 identical over 8 bases. This CDR3 contains 14 residues. From germline, CDR1 is ENHRY and CDR2 SYGVKD. J was trimmed by 5 bases and V by 9 bases; bases with no gene match: 9. CDR3 loop: CAIRQGTSNNEQFF. The CDR3 nucleotides are TGTGCCATACGACAGGGGACATCCAACAATGAGCAGTTCTTC.

This clone was picked up a small number of times. The CDR3 bases are TGTGCCAGCAGCTTCCGGGACAGGGACAATTCACCCCTCCACTTT. Residues: CASSFRDRDNSPLHF. The chain is built from TRBV13 and TRBJ1-6, with 9 bases that match TRBD1. The CDR3 has 15 residues. V was pared by 3 bases and J by 7 bases, with 4 bases of the junction left unmatched. Germline loops: CDR1 PRHDT, CDR2 FYEKMQ (reference sequence). The variable domain in full, with the rest retrieved from reference TRBV13 and TRBJ1-6, is AAGVIQSPRHLIKEKRETATLKCYPIPRHDTVYWYQQGPGQDPQFLISFYEKMQSDKGSIPDRFSAQQFSDYHSELNMSSLELGDSALYFCASSFRDRDNSPLHFGNGTRLTVT.

This sequence joins TRBV7-9 and TRBJ1-5; 9 nucleotides match TRBD1. CDR3 length: 16 residues. Germline V lookup: CDR1 SEHNR, CDR2 FQNEAQ (reference sequence). With 1 base clipped from V and 0 bases from J, the junction kept 1 base outside the gene matches. CDR3 DNA: TGTGCCAGCAGCTTAGGGACAGGGGTTAGCAATCAGCCCCAGCATTTT. It encodes CASSLGTGVSNQPQHF.

V and J are TRBV11-2 and TRBJ1-1, with a weak D call TRBD1 (6 bases). V lost 1 base, J lost 3 bases, and 9 bases lay in between. The V gene's germline CDR1 is SGHAT and CDR2 FQNNGV. CDR3 length: 14 amino acids. The DNA for the CDR3 is TGTGCCAGCAGCTTAGCAGGGGTCTACACTGAAGCTTTCTTT. Translation: CASSLAGVYTEAFF. Together with reference TRBV11-2 and TRBJ1-1, the CDR3 gives the full variable domain: EAGVAQSPRYKIIEKRQSVAFWCNPISGHATLYWYQQILGQGPKLLIQFQNNGVVDDSQLPKDRFSAERLKGVDSTLKIQPAKLEDSAVYLCASSLAGVYTEAFFGQGTRLTVV.

The chain uses TRBV18 and TRBJ2-3; D is unclear. The germline CDR1 and CDR2 sequences are KGHSH and LQKENI. CDR3 length equals 15 residues. Trimming took off 3 bases at V and 3 bases at J, with 13 bases between the two ends. CDR3 bases: TGTGCCAGCTCACCGAGTCAGGCGCAGACAGATACGCAGTATTTT. Translation: CASSPSQAQTDTQYF.

The chain employs TRBV2 and TRBJ1-5; D gene unclear. Trimming removed 5 bases from V and 0 bases from J, with 8 bases in between. The germline gives CDR1 SNHLY, CDR2 FYNNEI. This CDR3 is 14 amino acids long. The CDR3 loop reads CASSSVNSNQPQHF. For the CDR3, the DNA is TGTGCCAGCAGTTCCGTAAATAGCAATCAGCCCCAGCATTTT.

The V call is TRBV28, the J call TRBJ2-7; TRBD1 matches at 8 bases. Trimming removed 2 bases from V and 0 bases from J; junction bases left unmatched: 9. Germline V gives CDR1 MDHEN, CDR2 SYDVKM. This CDR3 spans 17 amino acids. CDR3 sequence reads: CASSLVIRGQSSYEQYF. The CDR3 DNA reads as TGTGCCAGCAGTTTAGTGATCAGGGGGCAATCCTCCTACGAGCAGTACTTC.

CDR3 region: CASSHREVQETQYF. In DNA form, the CDR3 reads TGTGCCAGCAGCCATCGGGAGGTCCAAGAGACCCAGTACTTC. The chain uses TRBV6-6 and TRBJ2-5; 7 bases line up with TRBD2. This CDR3 comprises 14 residues. CDR1 is MNHNY and CDR2 is SVGAGI in the germline V gene (reference sequence). With 6 bases clipped from V and 1 base from J, the junction kept 5 bases outside the gene matches.

The chain carries TRBV27 and TRBJ2-7; 13 positions agree with TRBD2. V shed 2 bases and J 2 bases; nucleotides not matched to a gene: 3. Per the germline V gene, CDR1 is MNHEY and CDR2 is SMNVEV (reference sequence). CDR3 length equals 16 residues. The CDR3 loop reads CASSLGTSGVPYEQYF. CDR3 DNA sequence: TGTGCCAGCAGTTTAGGGACTAGCGGGGTTCCCTACGAGCAGTACTTC.

The V and J genes are TRBV10-3 and TRBJ2-3, with no clear D. CDR1 ENHRY and CDR2 SYGVKD come from the germline V gene. V was clipped by 7 bases and J by 5 bases, with 13 bases between them. This CDR3 spans 13 amino acids. This CDR3 is CAITDSLVDTQYF. CDR3 DNA sequence: TGTGCCATCACGGATAGCTTGGTAGATACGCAGTATTTT.

This clone was picked up a small number of times. The chain employs TRBV29-1 and TRBJ1-1; TRBD1 matches 7 bases. V shed 7 bases, J shed 4 bases, and the junction held 9 bases outside the gene matches. The germline V gene encodes CDR1 SQVTM and CDR2 ANQGSEA. The CDR3 runs to 13 residues. The CDR3 here is CSDRRAGGTEAFF. The CDR3, as DNA: TGCAGCGACCGGAGGGCAGGGGGCACTGAAGCTTTCTTT.

This chain uses TRBV5-1 with TRBJ2-3; TRBD2 aligns across 13 bases. This CDR3 comprises 15 residues. CDR1 and CDR2 (germline): SGHRS, YFSETQ. V gave up 0 bases and J gave up 7 bases; unmatched junction bases: 2. CDR3 sequence (DNA): TGCGCCAGCAGCTTGGAACTAGCGGGGGGGCATACGCAGTATTTT. Protein product: CASSLELAGGHTQYF.

The rearrangement uses TRBV28 and TRBJ2-5; 7 bases are shared with TRBD1. The germline V gene has CDR1 MDHEN and CDR2 SYDVKM. After removal of 2 bases from V and 3 bases from J, the junction contained 6 bases not matched to a gene. CDR3 length equals 15 residues. The CDR3 reads CASSLMGQRKETQYF. In nucleotides, the CDR3 is TGTGCCAGCAGTTTAATGGGACAGAGGAAAGAGACCCAGTACTTC.

The chain combines TRBV6-5 with TRBJ1-3; D is undetermined. This CDR3 has 13 residues. With 6 bases removed from V and 1 base from J, the gap between germline ends came to 7 bases. Germline loops: CDR1 MNHEY, CDR2 SVGAGI. DNA of the CDR3: TGTGCCAGCAGAGTCAGTTCTGGAAACACCATATATTTT. As protein: CASRVSSGNTIYF.

As DNA, the CDR3 is TGTGCTAGTGGTTTGCCCCCGGGTAATGAGCAGTTCTTC. Translating gives CASGLPPGNEQFF. The chain joins TRBV12-5 to TRBJ2-1; unclear D gene. Deletions cut 2 bases from V and 7 bases from J, with 9 bases between. CDR1 LGHNT and CDR2 FRNRAP come from the germline V gene. This CDR3 is 13 amino acids long.

This clone was counted between two and nine times. The CDR3 here is CASSRQGVSGYTF. The DNA of the CDR3 is TGTGCCAGCAGCAGACAGGGGGTGTCTGGCTACACCTTC. This chain uses TRBV5-6 with TRBJ1-2; 9 nucleotides align to TRBD1. The length of the CDR3 is 13 residues. Germline V gene data show CDR1 as SGHDT and CDR2 as YYEEEE. V dropped 4 bases and J dropped 7; count of bases not matched to a gene: 5.

The V gene is TRBV11-2, the J gene TRBJ2-7; TRBD2 aligns across 7 bases. Germline V gene data show CDR1 as SGHAT and CDR2 as FQNNGV. Unmatched junction bases numbered 17, after V lost 5 bases and J lost 1 base. This CDR3 region has 18 residues. CDR3: CASSTWKASGRTSYEQYF. In nucleotides, the CDR3 is TGTGCCAGCAGCACGTGGAAGGCTAGCGGACGGACATCCTACGAGCAGTACTTC. The entire variable domain, with the rest obtained from reference TRBV11-2 and TRBJ2-7, is as follows: EAGVAQSPRYKIIEKRQSVAFWCNPISGHATLYWYQQILGQGPKLLIQFQNNGVVDDSQLPKDRFSAERLKGVDSTLKIQPAKLEDSAVYLCASSTWKASGRTSYEQYFGPGTRLTVT.

V usage is TRBV5-1 and J usage is TRBJ1-4; 8 positions match TRBD1. The trim removed 4 bases at V and 10 bases at J, leaving 9 bases unmatched. CDR3 size: 14 residues. Germline CDR1 is SGHRS and CDR2 is YFSETQ. This CDR3 reads CASSTGQGRTKLFF. In nucleotides, the CDR3 is TGCGCCAGCAGCACCGGACAGGGCCGTACAAAACTGTTTTTT.

The rearrangement joins TRBV5-4 to TRBJ2-3, with 15 bases aligning to TRBD2. Germline CDR1 and CDR2: SGHNT and YYREEE (reference sequence). This CDR3 has 18 amino acids. V was clipped by 7 bases and J by 2 bases; unmatched bases: 11. The CDR3 here is CASGYGLAGGINTDTQYF. CDR3 nucleotide sequence: TGTGCCAGCGGCTACGGACTAGCGGGGGGGATAAACACAGATACGCAGTATTTT.

V gene TRBV11-3 combines with J gene TRBJ2-1; D perhaps matches TRBD2 (6 bases). The CDR3 covers 14 residues. The V and J ends lost 5 bases and 5 bases respectively, with 13 bases between them. Germline V gene lookup returns CDR1 SGHNT and CDR2 YENEEA. DNA of the CDR3: TGTGCCAGCAGCACACTAGGGAGGAACAATGAGCAGTTCTTC. Translating it yields CASSTLGRNNEQFF.

The chain uses TRBV7-2 and TRBJ2-5, with D perhaps matching TRBD1 (5 bases). Germline V CDR1 and CDR2: SGHTA, FQGNSA. The CDR3 extends over 17 amino acids. V was clipped by 5 bases and J by 1 base, with 20 bases between them. This CDR3 is CASSQGTWEPSQETQYF. CDR3 in DNA: TGTGCCAGCAGCCAGGGTACATGGGAACCGAGCCAAGAGACCCAGTACTTC.